What follows describes a single T cell receptor beta chain. The CDR3 is 14 amino acids. Germline CDR1 SGHVS, CDR2 FQNEAQ. V was clipped by 1 base and J by 6 bases, with 13 bases between them. The data originate from a study of blood T cell repertoires in COVID-19. Study information: The origin of the acute and convalescent COVID-19 samples was the United States, Italy and Spain.

The table came from immunoSEQ multiplex PCR; TCRdb's copy has only in-frame clones and leaves some out. The sample has about 73,000 clones; around 80% are singletons. What was sequenced was peripheral blood. The clonotype originates from a man in his fifties or sixties with active COVID-19. The chain carries TRBV7-8 and TRBJ2-7; the D gene is possibly TRBD2 (6 bases). The CDR3 DNA follows: TGTGCCAGCAGCTTAGTAACGGGGGTGGGCGAGCAGTACTTC. It yields the protein CASSLVTGVGEQYF.